A selection of T cell receptor beta chains follows, all from one sample in a study of CD8 T cells in Susac syndrome. TCRdb processed the immunoSEQ multiplex PCR reads anew with MiXCR; each CDR3 protein has one entry. The table lists 400,000 to 550,000 distinct CDR3 sequences, approximately 85% of them singletons. Sample: CD8+ T cells from PBMCs. The receptor set was obtained from a human donor with multiple sclerosis. The CDR3 runs from the conserved cysteine through the conserved F or W. D genes are given only for firm matches. Some rows mark clone size as missing; the rest say once, few, many or name a class of expanded clone.

v_gene: TRBV27
j_gene: TRBJ2-1
d_gene: TRBD2
abundance: .
CDR3aa: CASTAGGKNEQFF
CDR3nt: TGTGCCAGCACCGCCGGGGGGAAGAATGAGCAGTTCTTC

v_gene: TRBV4-1
j_gene: TRBJ2-7
d_gene: TRBD1
abundance: .
CDR3aa: CASSLITGGPSYEQYF
CDR3nt: TGCGCCAGCAGCCTAATCACAGGGGGCCCGTCCTACGAGCAGTACTTC

v_gene: TRBV19
j_gene: TRBJ2-3
d_gene: .
abundance: few
CDR3aa: CASSKNQQHTDTQYF
CDR3nt: TGTGCCAGTAGCAAAAACCAACAACACACAGATACGCAGTATTTT

v_gene: TRBV29-1
j_gene: TRBJ2-7
d_gene: .
abundance: few
CDR3aa: CSVGETYEQYF
CDR3nt: TGCAGTGTAGGGGAAACCTACGAGCAGTACTTC

v_gene: TRBV27
j_gene: TRBJ1-2
d_gene: TRBD1
abundance: .
CDR3aa: CASSLSGNTGGFWGYTF
CDR3nt: TGTGCCAGCAGTTTATCCGGCAACACAGGGGGCTTCTGGGGCTACACCTTC

v_gene: TRBV11-2
j_gene: TRBJ2-7
d_gene: TRBD1
abundance: few
CDR3aa: CASSLDRTGSYEQYF
CDR3nt: TGTGCCAGCAGCTTAGACCGGACAGGGTCCTACGAGCAGTACTTC

v_gene: TRBV5-5
j_gene: TRBJ2-5
d_gene: TRBD2
abundance: .
CDR3aa: CASSRGVSWGETQYF
CDR3nt: TGTGCCAGCAGTCGGGGGGTCAGTTGGGGAGAGACCCAGTACTTC

v_gene: TRBV10-2
j_gene: TRBJ2-1
d_gene: .
abundance: .
CDR3aa: CASSEGYEQFF
CDR3nt: TGCGCCAGCAGTGAGGGCTATGAGCAGTTCTTC

v_gene: TRBV30
j_gene: TRBJ1-1
d_gene: .
abundance: .
CDR3aa: CASSTGWPEAFF
CDR3nt: TGTGCAAGCTCCACAGGGTGGCCTGAAGCTTTCTTT

v_gene: TRBV11-3
j_gene: TRBJ1-1
d_gene: .
abundance: .
CDR3aa: CASSSGTATEAFF
CDR3nt: TGTGCCAGCAGCTCCGGGACGGCCACTGAAGCTTTCTTT

v_gene: TRBV13
j_gene: TRBJ2-7
d_gene: TRBD2
abundance: .
CDR3aa: CASRHSLAGDYEQYF
CDR3nt: TGTGCCAGCAGGCACTCACTAGCGGGGGACTACGAGCAGTACTTC

v_gene: TRBV6-5
j_gene: TRBJ2-1
d_gene: .
abundance: few
CDR3aa: CASSQENEQFF
CDR3nt: TGTGCCAGCAGTCAGGAGAATGAGCAGTTCTTC

v_gene: TRBV24-1
j_gene: TRBJ2-1
d_gene: TRBD2
abundance: .
CDR3aa: CATSPAGGIHEQFF
CDR3nt: TGTGCCACCAGTCCAGCGGGAGGTATTCATGAGCAGTTCTTC

v_gene: TRBV4-1
j_gene: TRBJ1-3
d_gene: .
abundance: .
CDR3aa: CASSQGRFDDTGNTIYF
CDR3nt: TGCGCCAGCAGCCAAGGTCGTTTCGACGATACTGGAAACACCATATATTTT

v_gene: TRBV27
j_gene: TRBJ1-5
d_gene: .
abundance: .
CDR3aa: CASSPNRNQPQHF
CDR3nt: TGTGCCAGCAGTCCGAACAGGAATCAGCCCCAGCATTTT

v_gene: TRBV27
j_gene: TRBJ2-1
d_gene: .
abundance: .
CDR3aa: CACSSPNEQFF
CDR3nt: TGTGCCTGCTCCAGCCCCAATGAGCAGTTCTTC

v_gene: TRBV19
j_gene: TRBJ1-2
d_gene: .
abundance: .
CDR3aa: CASSPAETNYGYTF
CDR3nt: TGTGCCAGTAGTCCGGCGGAAACTAACTATGGCTACACCTTC

v_gene: TRBV12-3/TRBV12-4
j_gene: TRBJ2-7
d_gene: .
abundance: .
CDR3aa: CASSQGGIYEQYF
CDR3nt: TGTGCCAGCAGCCAAGGGGGTATCTACGAGCAGTACTTC

v_gene: TRBV29-1
j_gene: TRBJ2-7
d_gene: TRBD1
abundance: .
CDR3aa: CSVGGGESYEQYF
CDR3nt: TGCAGCGTTGGAGGGGGCGAATCCTACGAGCAGTACTTC

v_gene: TRBV6-6
j_gene: TRBJ1-5
d_gene: .
abundance: few
CDR3aa: CASSYVGDNQPQHF
CDR3nt: TGTGCCAGCAGTTACGTTGGGGACAATCAGCCCCAGCATTTT

v_gene: TRBV20-1
j_gene: TRBJ1-2
d_gene: .
abundance: .
CDR3aa: CSARDRAQIYGYTF
CDR3nt: TGCAGTGCTAGAGATCGGGCACAAATTTATGGCTACACCTTC

v_gene: TRBV27
j_gene: TRBJ2-7
d_gene: TRBD2
abundance: .
CDR3aa: CASSPLGGTSGNRPSEQYF
CDR3nt: TGTGCCAGCAGTCCCCTAGGCGGGACTAGCGGGAACAGGCCATCCGAGCAGTACTTC